The subject of this entry is one T cell receptor beta chain. Its antigen is currently unknown. This sample is part of a study of vaccination and CD4 T cells after COVID-19. Study context: SARS-CoV-2, HCoV-NL63, HCoV-OC43 and HCoV-229E supplied the overlapping spike peptides used to stimulate cells.

V lost 3 bases and J lost 1, with 10 bases in between. The CDR3 has 15 amino acids. CDR1 LNHDA and CDR2 SQIVND come from the germline V gene (reference sequence). Once obtained from cultured CD4+ T cells, the DNA was sequenced using the Oncomine TCR Beta short-read assay. From the PCR reads, TCRdb called clonotypes with MiXCR, one entry per CDR3 protein. The table shows roughly 8,400 distinct CDR3 sequences, with more than 60% occurring only once. Findings and caveats of the study: The rise in median SARS-CoV-2-reactive clonotypes, from roughly 21 to 40, was not significant.

Treatment specified: approximately 10-day PBMC culture with coronavirus spike peptide pools or control peptides (ViraFEST assay). The sample consisted of CD4+ T cells from blood, cultured in vitro. V usage is TRBV19 and J usage is TRBJ1-5; a weak D match, TRBD1 (6 bases). This clonotype originated in a human donor who had recovered from COVID-19. The CDR3 region has the DNA TGTGCCAGTAGTATGGGGACAACGAGCAATCAGCCCCAGCATTTT. It translates to CASSMGTTSNQPQHF.